A selection of T cell receptor beta chains follows, all from one sample in a study of blood T cell repertoires in COVID-19. TCRdb keeps only in-frame clones here, not all; method: immunoSEQ multiplex PCR. The sample lists a few hundred thousand clones; around 83% were seen once. The source material was peripheral blood. The receptors stem from a woman in her forties or fifties with acute or convalescent COVID-19. Each CDR3 is given with its conserved first and last residue. A D gene is named only where the DNA matches it firmly. Clone size is stated in some rows and not others, as once, few, many or a class when expanded.

- TRBJ2-1 - TRBV2 12 TGTGCCAGCAGTCCCCAGGGTAATGAGCAGTTCTTC CASSPQGNEQFF
- TRBJ1-1 once TRBV6-5 15 TGTGCCAGCAGTTACTCAGCCTCTATGAACACTGAAGCTTTCTTT CASSYSASMNTEAFF
- TRBJ2-7 - TRBV9 14 TGTGCCAGCAGCGTAGGTCTAGCTTCCGACGAGCAGTACTTC CASSVGLASDEQYF
- TRBJ2-4 - TRBV19 15 TGTGCCAGTAGTATATCGGGGAGTGGCAAAAACATTCAGTACTTC CASSISGSGKNIQYF
- TRBJ1-1 - TRBV19 13 TGTGCCAGTAGTATTAGGAGGGGCACTGAAGCTTTCTTT CASSIRRGTEAFF
TRBD1 TRBJ2-7 - TRBV10-3 14 TGTGCCATCAGAACGGGACAGGGAGGCTACGAGCAGTACTTC CAIRTGQGGYEQYF
TRBD2 TRBJ2-3 few TRBV25-1 15 TGTGCCAGCATGGGTCGAGCGGGAGGTATAGATACGCAGTATTTT CASMGRAGGIDTQYF
TRBD2 TRBJ2-1 - TRBV24-1 15 TGTGCCACCAGGCCAACGGGAGGGCCGTCGAATGAGCAGTTCTTC CATRPTGGPSNEQFF
- TRBJ2-7 few TRBV4-3 14 TGCGCCAGCAGCCAAGGGCCAGGGCGCGACGAGCAGTACTTC CASSQGPGRDEQYF
- TRBJ2-1 - TRBV5-4 15 TGTGCCAGCAGCTTGGATTCGTCCTCCTACAATGAGCAGTTCTTC CASSLDSSSYNEQFF
- TRBJ2-1 - TRBV15 15 TGTGCCACCAGCAGAGTACGGCGGAACGTCTATGAGCAGTTCTTC CATSRVRRNVYEQFF
TRBD2 TRBJ2-2 - TRBV7-6 16 TGTGCCAGCAGCTTGACTAGCGGGGGGGCCAGCGGGGAGCTGTTTTTT CASSLTSGGASGELFF
TRBD2 TRBJ2-1 - TRBV24-1 16 TGTGCCACCAGTGATCCTGGTGCGGGAGGGGACAATGAGCAGTTCTTC CATSDPGAGGDNEQFF
- TRBJ1-4 once TRBV28 14 TGTGCCAGCAGCACGGAGATTCGAAGGGAAAAACTGTTTTTT CASSTEIRREKLFF
TRBD1 TRBJ2-7 once TRBV5-1 16 TGCGCCAGCAGCTACTCCCCGGGACAGGCCGCCTACGAGCAGTACTTC CASSYSPGQAAYEQYF
- TRBJ2-3 - TRBV6-5 14 TGTGCCAGCAGCCCGGGGTGGAGCACAGATACGCAGTATTTT CASSPGWSTDTQYF
- TRBJ1-5 - TRBV5-1 14 TGCGCCAGCAGGGGGATTACAGGGTTGCGGCCCCAGCATTTT CASRGITGLRPQHF
- TRBJ2-1 - TRBV7-8 15 TGTGCCAGCAGCTTAGTAAGGGGGTACTACAATGAGCAGTTCTTC CASSLVRGYYNEQFF
TRBD2 TRBJ2-7 - TRBV7-9 13 TGTGCCAGCAGGGGAGGGGCAGAGTACGAGCAGTACTTC CASRGGAEYEQYF
TRBD1 TRBJ1-4 - TRBV5-1 13 TGCGCCAGCAGCTTGGGGACAGGGACGGTACTGTTTTTT CASSLGTGTVLFF
- TRBJ2-3 - TRBV19 15 TGTGCCAGTACTCCGCGGGACAGCTACACAGATACGCAGTATTTT CASTPRDSYTDTQYF
- TRBJ1-1 - TRBV30 13 TGTGCCCTGGAGCCGAGCGTGAACACTGAAGCTTTCTTT CALEPSVNTEAFF
TRBD2 TRBJ2-3 - TRBV4-1 20 TGCGCCAGCAGCTCAGGGGGAAGGATTGGAGGCGGGAGGGCCGAAGATACGCAGTATTTT CASSSGGRIGGGRAEDTQYF
TRBD1 TRBJ1-1 - TRBV28 12 TGTGCCACCGGACAGGTGAACACTGAAGCTTTCTTT CATGQVNTEAFF
TRBD2 TRBJ2-3 - TRBV4-2 15 TGTGCCAGCAGCTCTAGCGGGGGTAGCACAGATACGCAGTATTTT CASSSSGGSTDTQYF
TRBD1 TRBJ1-1 - TRBV19 14 TGTGCCAGTAGTATACCCTCCGGACAGGGAGAAGCTTTCTTT CASSIPSGQGEAFF
- TRBJ2-6 - TRBV5-4 14 TGTGCCAGCAGCTTGATTACTGGGGCCAACGTCCTGACTTTC CASSLITGANVLTF
- TRBJ2-1 - TRBV21-1 18 TGTGCCAGCAGCAAATGGATGTTGAGAGACAGGGTCTACAATGAGCAGTTCTTC CASSKWMLRDRVYNEQFF
- TRBJ2-1 - TRBV5-1 14 TGCGCCAGCAGCTTGGATGGCCGCAACAATGAGCAGTTCTTC CASSLDGRNNEQFF
TRBD1 TRBJ2-1 - TRBV7-2 15 TGTGCCAGCAGCTATTCAGGGACAGGGGCGAATGAGCAGTTCTTC CASSYSGTGANEQFF
- TRBJ2-7 - TRBV6-5 13 TGTGCCAGCGTCCTGAGCGCGGCCTACGAGCAGTACTTC CASVLSAAYEQYF
TRBD1 TRBJ1-4 few TRBV7-3 15 TGTGCCAGCAGCTTAACGGGGACAGTAAATGAAAAACTGTTTTTT CASSLTGTVNEKLFF
- TRBJ1-3 once TRBV18 16 TGTGCCAGCTCACCAGCCCCAGCAGGGGTGGGAAACACCATATATTTT CASSPAPAGVGNTIYF
- TRBJ2-4 - TRBV6-2/TRBV6-3 15 TGTGCCAGCAGTCCGGCGGGAATTCCCAAAAACATTCAGTACTTC CASSPAGIPKNIQYF
- TRBJ2-3 - TRBV19 16 TGTGCCAGTAGTATTGATGTCCGGGGGGCTCCAGATACGCAGTATTTT CASSIDVRGAPDTQYF
- TRBJ2-7 - TRBV12-3/TRBV12-4 13 TGTGCCAGCAGCCCGGAACCGCCTAGTGAGCAGTACTTC CASSPEPPSEQYF
- TRBJ2-3 - TRBV4-3 16 TGCGCCAGCAGCCAACAAGACACATCTAGCACAGATACGCAGTATTTT CASSQQDTSSTDTQYF
- TRBJ2-7 - TRBV14 20 TGTGCCAGCAGCCAAGATACCCCCGCTTTGGGGCAGGGGCTTACCTACGAGCAGTACTTC CASSQDTPALGQGLTYEQYF
- TRBJ2-7 - TRBV12-3/TRBV12-4 12 TGTGCCACAGGGGATTACCTTCACGAGCAGTACTTC CATGDYLHEQYF
- TRBJ2-4 - TRBV5-6 15 TGTGCCAGCAGCCACCGTGGGCAGGGCAAAAACATTCAGTACTTC CASSHRGQGKNIQYF
TRBD1 TRBJ1-1 - TRBV12-3/TRBV12-4 13 TGTGCCAGCAGTCTCAGGGGGCACACTGAAGCTTTCTTT CASSLRGHTEAFF
- TRBJ2-2 - TRBV6-2/TRBV6-3 14 TGTGCCAGCAGTTACGTCGCGGGATACGGGGAGCTGTTTTTT CASSYVAGYGELFF
TRBD1 TRBJ1-6 - TRBV6-5 13 TGTGCCAGCAAGGGGACAGGAAATTCACCCCTCCACTTT CASKGTGNSPLHF
- TRBJ1-4 - TRBV19 15 TGTGCCAGTAGTCCCCGAGGGCGGATTAATGAAAAACTGTTTTTT CASSPRGRINEKLFF
- TRBJ1-3 - TRBV15 15 TGTGCCACCAGCAGAGACAGGGCGAGTGGAAACACCATATATTTT CATSRDRASGNTIYF
- TRBJ2-3 - TRBV15 13 TGTGCCACCAGCAGAGATCGCGAAGATACGCAGTATTTT CATSRDREDTQYF
TRBD2 TRBJ2-1 - TRBV7-9 15 TGTGCCAGCAGCTTCTCTAGCGGGGGGTACAATGAGCAGTTCTTC CASSFSSGGYNEQFF
- TRBJ2-1 - TRBV5-1 15 TGCGCCAGCAGCCCGGGGGGCTCCAGGCCCGCCCAGCAGTTCTTC CASSPGGSRPAQQFF
TRBD2 TRBJ2-1 - TRBV15 18 TGTGCCACCAGCAGGATGGTAGCGGGAGGGCCTCCCTACAATGAGCAGTTCTTC CATSRMVAGGPPYNEQFF
- TRBJ1-1 once TRBV6-1 12 TGTGCCAGCAGTGAATATGGAGCTCGAGCTTTCTTT CASSEYGARAFF
TRBD1 TRBJ1-3 - TRBV12-3/TRBV12-4 13 TGTGCCAGCAGGTTGGGACAGGGAAACACCATATATTTT CASRLGQGNTIYF
- TRBJ2-3 - TRBV19 16 TGTGCCAGTAGTTTAACAGGGACCCCTGGCACAGATACGCAGTATTTT CASSLTGTPGTDTQYF
TRBD2 TRBJ2-3 - TRBV5-5 15 TGTGCCAGCAGCTTAATGGCGGGAGGGACAGATACGCAGTATTTT CASSLMAGGTDTQYF
- TRBJ2-1 - TRBV4-1 15 TGCGCCAGCAGCCAACCAACAGGGATCGGCGGTGAGCAGTTCTTC CASSQPTGIGGEQFF
TRBD2 TRBJ2-7 - TRBV30 12 TGTGCCTGGACTAGCGGCTCCTACGAGCAGTACTTC CAWTSGSYEQYF
TRBD1 TRBJ1-2 - TRBV23-1 16 TGCGCCAGCCTCGGGACAGGGGTCCTTTATAACTATGGCTACACCTTC CASLGTGVLYNYGYTF
- TRBJ1-3 - TRBV28 15 TGTGCCAGCAGTCCGGCATGGGCCTCTGGAAACACCATATATTTT CASSPAWASGNTIYF
TRBD2 TRBJ2-7 - TRBV6-5 13 TGTGCCAGCACAGAGCGGGGGGGCCACGAGCAGTACTTC CASTERGGHEQYF
TRBD1 TRBJ2-7 - TRBV27 15 TGTGCCAGCAGTTTATGGGGACAGGGAATATACGAGCAGTACTTC CASSLWGQGIYEQYF
TRBD2 TRBJ2-1 - TRBV5-1 14 TGCGCCAGCAGCTTGGAGGCTAGCGGCAATGAGCAGTTCTTC CASSLEASGNEQFF